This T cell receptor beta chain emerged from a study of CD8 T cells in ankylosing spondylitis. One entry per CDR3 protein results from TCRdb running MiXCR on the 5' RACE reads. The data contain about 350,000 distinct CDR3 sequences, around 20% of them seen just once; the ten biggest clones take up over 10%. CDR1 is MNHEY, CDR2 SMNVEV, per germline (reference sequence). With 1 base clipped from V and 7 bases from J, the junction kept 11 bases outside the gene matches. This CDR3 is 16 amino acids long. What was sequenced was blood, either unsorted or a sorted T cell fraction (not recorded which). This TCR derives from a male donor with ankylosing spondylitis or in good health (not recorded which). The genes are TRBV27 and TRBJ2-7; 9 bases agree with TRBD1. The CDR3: CASSLYLEQGAGEQYF. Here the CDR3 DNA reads TGTGCCAGCAGTTTATACCTCGAACAGGGGGCAGGGGAGCAGTACTTC.